Listed here are 2 T cell receptor beta chains from one sample, sequenced in a study of T cells in women clearing cervical HPV infection. The protocol was immunoSEQ multiplex PCR, while the TCRdb copy is restricted to in-frame clones and leaves out a portion. The table for this sample gives tens of thousands of clones. Sequencing input: blood buffy coat. The origin of the receptors is a woman between 18 and 70 years old with a cervical HPV16 infection that either progressed to CIN3+ or cleared (not recorded which).

For this clone: The missing CDR3 end, 3 residues past where the read stops, is filled in from the germline J gene. This chain links TRBV5-4 with TRBJ1-2; D might be TRBD1 (5 bases). The CDR3 totals 13 residues. With 0 bases removed from V and 4 bases from J, the gap between germline ends came to 7 bases. Germline V gene sequence: CDR1 SGHNT, CDR2 YYREEE (reference sequence). The chain's CDR3 is CASSLGQLYGYTF. The covered CDR3 bases are TGTGCCAGCAGCTTGGGACAGCTCTATGGC. Together with reference TRBV5-4 and TRBJ1-2, the CDR3 gives the full variable domain: ETGVTQSPTHLIKTRGQQVTLRCSSQSGHNTVSWYQQALGQGPQFIFQYYREEENGRGNFPPRFSGLQFPNYSSELNVNALELDDSALYLCASSLGQLYGYTFGSGTRLTVV.

Turning to this clone: The observed sequence ends 3 residues before the CDR3 terminus, with the missing tail filled in from the germline J gene. This sequence joins TRBV11-3 and TRBJ2-7, with D maybe TRBD2 (6 bases). This CDR3 has 15 amino acids. Trimming took 0 bases from V and 4 from J, leaving 13 bases between them. The germline CDR1 and CDR2 sequences are SGHNT and YENEEA. The CDR3 reads CASSLETPGTYEQYF. The sequenced part of the CDR3 DNA is TGTGCCAGCAGCTTAGAGACGCCCGGGACTTACGAG.